This is a list of T cell receptor beta chains from one sample in a study of tumor-infiltrating lymphocytes in primary liver carcinoma. TCRdb reprocessed the multiplex PCR reads via MiXCR and lists one record per CDR3 protein. The sample lists about 100,000 distinct CDR3 sequences, around 66% occurring once. Sample: liver tumor tissue from sampling region 2. Receptors originate from a woman aged 60-70 years with primary liver carcinoma and hepatitis B virus infection. Both conserved end residues are part of each CDR3. D genes are given only for firm matches. Clone size is shown for a subset of rows, as once, few, many or a class of expanded clone.

>-|TRBJ1-2|TRBV7-8|once
TGTGCCAGCAGCTTAGACTCCCCACGGGGCTACACCTTC
CASSLDSPRGYTF
>-|TRBJ1-2|TRBV29-1|few
TGCAGCGTTGAAGAGAGAGCTAACTATGGCTACGCCTTC
CSVEERANYGYAF
>-|TRBJ2-2|TRBV19|once
TGTGCCAGTAAGTGGACCCCAAACACCGGGGAGCTGTTTTTT
CASKWTPNTGELFF
>-|TRBJ2-3|TRBV29-1|few
TGCAGCGTGATGCAGGGGAATACAGATACGCAGTATTTT
CSVMQGNTDTQYF
>TRBD2|TRBJ2-3|TRBV7-2|-
TGTACCAGCAGCCCCCAACCCACTAGCGGGAGGTTCTCAGATGCGCAGTATTTT
CTSSPQPTSGRFSDAQYF
>-|TRBJ2-3|TRBV29-1|-
TGCGGCGTTGAGACGGGGGCAGATACGCAGTATTTT
CGVETGADTQYF
>-|TRBJ2-4|TRBV7-9|-
TGTGCCAGCAGCTTAGAAGCGGGACAGGAAGGTATTCAGTACTTC
CASSLEAGQEGIQYF
>-|TRBJ2-1|TRBV11-2|-
TGTGTCAGCAACAGGGACCCCAACAATGAGCAGTTGTTC
CVSNRDPNNEQLF
>-|TRBJ2-6|TRBV28|-
TGTGTCAGCAGTTTATGGACTTCTGGGGCCAACGTCCTGACTTTC
CVSSLWTSGANVLTF
>-|TRBJ1-1|TRBV5-1|few
TGCGCCAGCACCCCTGGGGCCCCCTTGAACACTGAAGCTTTCTTT
CASTPGAPLNTEAFF
>-|TRBJ1-1|TRBV29-1|-
TGCAGTGGAGGAGATGAGGAAGCTTTCTTT
CSGGDEEAFF
>-|TRBJ2-5|TRBV11-2|-
TGTCCCAGCAGCTTAGTCCTAGGGGGGCAAAAGACCCAGTACTTC
CPSSLVLGGQKTQYF
>TRBD1|TRBJ2-7|TRBV7-9|-
TGTGCCAGCAGCCCCGGACAGGGGGCCTACGGGCAGTACTTC
CASSPGQGAYGQYF
>TRBD1|TRBJ1-2|TRBV11-2|-
TGTGCCAGCAGCCGGGACAGTGCCATATATGGCTACACCTTC
CASSRDSAIYGYTF
>TRBD2|TRBJ2-1|TRBV11-2|-
TGTGCCTACAGCCTAGATCCGGGGCTAGCGGGACAGTTCTTC
CAYSLDPGLAGQFF
>TRBD1|TRBJ1-4|TRBV12-3/TRBV12-4|many
TGTGCCAGCAGTTTTAAACAGGGGATGGCTGAAAAACTGTTTTTT
CASSFKQGMAEKLFF
>TRBD2|TRBJ2-3|TRBV12-5|-
TGTGCTAGTGGCCCAGGACTAGCTGGGAGTGCAGATACGCAGTATTTT
CASGPGLAGSADTQYF
>-|TRBJ2-4|TRBV6-6|-
TGTGCCAGCATTGGACGGGCAGGGATCCTAGCCAAAAACATTCAGAACTTC
CASIGRAGILAKNIQNF
>TRBD2|TRBJ2-3|TRBV10-1|many
TGCGCCAGCAGTGAGCCTAGCGGCGGCACAGATACGCAGTATTTT
CASSEPSGGTDTQYF
>-|TRBJ1-2|TRBV7-2|-
TGTGCCAGCAGCTTAGACCCCACGACGGGAGGCTACGCCTTC
CASSLDPTTGGYAF
>-|TRBJ1-2|TRBV28|few
TGTGCCAGCCTGGGTGGGGGAGGCTATGGCTACACCTTC
CASLGGGGYGYTF
>TRBD2|TRBJ2-5|TRBV5-4|many
TGTGCCAGCAGCTTGACAAGGACTAGCGGGAGCATCGAGACCCAGTACTTC
CASSLTRTSGSIETQYF
>-|TRBJ2-7|TRBV2|many
TGTGCCAGCAAGGGGGAGGCTGGCGAGCAGTACTTC
CASKGEAGEQYF
>-|TRBJ2-1|TRBV11-2|medium-sized
TGTGCCAGCAGCCCAGGGGGGACTCTGGATGAGCAGTTCTTC
CASSPGGTLDEQFF
>-|TRBJ2-6|TRBV6-5|many
TGTGCCAGCAGAAGGTTTAATCTCTTATCTGGGGCCAACGTCCTGACTTTC
CASRRFNLLSGANVLTF
>-|TRBJ2-3|TRBV12-3/TRBV12-4|-
TGTGCCAGCAGTTATCAGTACACAGATACGCAGTATTTT
CASSYQYTDTQYF
>-|TRBJ2-7|TRBV11-2|-
TGTGCCAGCAGCTTGTCAAGCGAGAGCTCCTACGAACAGTGCTTC
CASSLSSESSYEQCF
>TRBD1|TRBJ2-1|TRBV11-2|once
TGTGCCAGCAGCTTAACCCACGGACAGGGTTACAGAGGTGGGCAGTTCTTC
CASSLTHGQGYRGGQFF
>TRBD2|TRBJ2-3|TRBV11-2|-
TGTGCCAGCAACTTAAGGGGACTAACATACACGTCGGATACGCAGTATTTT
CASNLRGLTYTSDTQYF
>TRBD2|TRBJ2-3|TRBV29-1|-
TGCAGCGCGAGGTGTGAGGCTAGCGGGAGCACAGATACGCAGTATTTT
CSARCEASGSTDTQYF
>-|TRBJ2-2|TRBV11-2|-
TGTGCCAGCAGCCCTCCGCAAGGGTCGACCGGGGAACTGTTTTTT
CASSPPQGSTGELFF
>TRBD2|TRBJ2-5|TRBV11-2|-
TGTGCCAGCAGCCCGCCACAAAGGTTAGCGGGAGGCGGGGGCCAGTACTTC
CASSPPQRLAGGGGQYF
>-|TRBJ2-1|TRBV29-1|-
TGCAACGTTTATCGGGGGAATGAGCAGTTCTTC
CNVYRGNEQFF
>-|TRBJ1-2|TRBV5-4|many
TGTGCCAGCAGCTTCTCCCGACAGGAAGGCTACACCTTC
CASSFSRQEGYTF
>TRBD1|TRBJ2-3|TRBV7-9|few
TGTGCCAGCAGCTCACTATTACCGGGACAGGGGAGAGATACGCAGTATTTT
CASSSLLPGQGRDTQYF
>-|TRBJ2-7|TRBV11-3|-
TGTGCCAGCAGCTTAACTAAGGGGTCCTACGAGCAGTACTTC
CASSLTKGSYEQYF
>-|TRBJ1-2|TRBV6-6|-
TGTGCCAGCAACTCGGGACACTATAACTATGACTACACCTTC
CASNSGHYNYDYTF
>-|TRBJ2-7|TRBV11-2|-
TGTGCCAGCAGCCCCCCTTCAGGGGCTATCGAGCAATATTTC
CASSPPSGAIEQYF
>-|TRBJ2-7|TRBV11-1|-
TGTGCCGGCAGCTGGGGCGGGACGAGGACCCACCAGCAGTACTTC
CAGSWGGTRTHQQYF
>TRBD2|TRBJ2-2|TRBV6-6|-
TGTGCAAGCAGCCCTACTACTAGCGGAAACACCTGGGAGCTGTTTTTT
CASSPTTSGNTWELFF
>TRBD1|TRBJ1-2|TRBV12-3/TRBV12-4|-
TGTGCCAGCAGAAGAGGGACAGACTATGGTTACGCCTTC
CASRRGTDYGYAF
>TRBD2|TRBJ2-2|TRBV6-4|many
TGTGCCAGCAGTGACTCCCTAGCGGGACCCGGGGAGCTGTTTTTT
CASSDSLAGPGELFF
>-|TRBJ2-2|TRBV12-3/TRBV12-4|once
TGTGTCAGCAATGTTCGGAAGGGGGGCACCGGGGAGCTGTTTTTT
CVSNVRKGGTGELFF
>-|TRBJ2-1|TRBV11-2|few
TGTGCCAGCAGCTTAGTAGGTCGCAGGTTCGATGAGCAGCTCTTC
CASSLVGRRFDEQLF
>-|TRBJ2-7|TRBV5-1|-
TGCGCCAGCAGCTTGGTCCTAGGGTTGGGAGCCGTGCAGTACTTC
CASSLVLGLGAVQYF
>-|TRBJ2-3|TRBV11-1|-
TGTGCCAGCAGCTTAAGGCATCGTGCAAGAGAGTCTCACTTT
CASSLRHRARESHF
>-|TRBJ2-1|TRBV11-3|-
TGTGCCAAGAGCTTAGGGGCCCAGTGTCGCAAGGAGCAGTTCTTC
CAKSLGAQCRKEQFF
>-|TRBJ1-5|TRBV6-1|-
TGTGTCAGCAGTGAGAACAGGGGCAATCAGCCCCAGCATTTT
CVSSENRGNQPQHF
>TRBD1|TRBJ2-5|TRBV6-2/TRBV6-3|-
TGTGCCAGCAATTATGGACCGGGACAGGTCCAAGAGACCCAGTACTTC
CASNYGPGQVQETQYF
>-|TRBJ2-3|TRBV11-1|once
TGTGCCAGCAGCTCAAGGCAACGTGAGGGAGAGTCGCACTTT
CASSSRQREGESHF
>-|TRBJ1-2|TRBV11-2|-
TGTGCAAGCATCTTAGATCCCATCAGGGCGCTGCGCTATGGCTACACCTTC
CASILDPIRALRYGYTF